These T cell receptor beta chains were read from a single sample in a study of vaccination and CD4 T cells after COVID-19. TCRdb ran MiXCR on the PCR reads and lists one entry per CDR3 protein. This table has about 21,000 distinct CDR3 sequences, roughly 50% appearing once. No cognate antigen is known for these TCRs. Sequencing was done on a sample of CD4+ T cells from blood, cultured in vitro. These receptors were collected from a human donor who had recovered from COVID-19. The CDR3 runs from the conserved cysteine through the conserved F or W. The order of the fields is V gene, clone size, D gene, CDR3 length, J gene, CDR3 protein, CDR3 DNA. The D gene is left open where the match is weak. Rows may omit the clone size; those that give it use once, few, many or a size class.

TRBV25-1	few	-	12	TRBJ1-2	CASSEGYYGYTF	TGTGCCAGCAGTGAAGGGTACTATGGCTACACCTTC
TRBV7-2	-	-	15	TRBJ1-5	CASRQTALSNQPQHF	TGTGCCAGCAGGCAGACAGCCCTTAGCAATCAGCCCCAGCATTTT
TRBV20-1	-	-	12	TRBJ1-1	CSARPKNTEAFF	TGCAGTGCTAGACCGAAGAACACTGAAGCTTTCTTT
TRBV27	-	-	15	TRBJ1-6	CASSLRTSENSPLHF	TGTGCCAGCAGTTTACGGACGTCGGAGAATTCACCCCTCCACTTT
TRBV6-1	few	TRBD1	13	TRBJ1-1	CASSPRKDRVSFF	TGTGCCAGCAGTCCCCGGAAGGACAGGGTATCTTTCTTT
TRBV30	once	-	13	TRBJ1-6	CAWTGQAPTPLHF	TGTGCCTGGACGGGGCAGGCCCCCACACCCCTCCACTTT
TRBV28	few	TRBD1	16	TRBJ1-2	CASSYFHRGQGYGYTF	TGTGCCAGCAGTTATTTTCACAGGGGGCAGGGCTATGGCTACACCTTC
TRBV28	-	-	12	TRBJ2-1	CASSFWFPEQFF	TGTGCCAGCAGTTTCTGGTTTCCGGAGCAGTTCTTC
TRBV6-1	-	-	13	TRBJ1-2	CASRDGRSYGYTF	TGTGCCAGCCGCGATGGACGGAGCTATGGCTACACCTTC
TRBV2	-	-	14	TRBJ1-5	CASRRDISNQPQHF	TGTGCCAGCAGGAGGGACATTAGCAATCAGCCCCAGCATTTT
TRBV10-3	-	TRBD1	14	TRBJ1-5	CATWDRGEDQPQHF	TGTGCCACCTGGGACAGGGGAGAGGATCAGCCCCAGCATTTT
TRBV7-2	-	-	17	TRBJ1-5	CASSLRGGAYSNQPQHF	TGTGCCAGCAGCTTGCGAGGGGGGGCATATAGCAATCAGCCCCAGCATTTT
TRBV6-4	-	TRBD1	14	TRBJ2-2	CASSQDRYTGELFF	TGTGCCAGCAGCCAGGACAGGTACACCGGGGAGCTGTTTTTT
TRBV11-2	-	-	14	TRBJ1-6	CASSLSPGNSPLHF	TGTGCCAGCAGCTTAAGTCCAGGGAATTCACCCCTCCACTTT
TRBV7-9	-	-	13	TRBJ1-5	CASSSGQHQPQHF	TGTGCCAGCAGCTCCGGACAGCATCAGCCCCAGCATTTT
TRBV10-3	-	TRBD1	12	TRBJ2-7	CAIMDRANEQYF	TGTGCCATCATGGACAGGGCAAACGAGCAGTACTTC
TRBV7-9	-	TRBD2	15	TRBJ2-7	CASSPGTSGSYEQYF	TGTGCCAGCAGCCCCGGGACTAGCGGATCCTACGAGCAGTACTTC
TRBV6-1	-	-	14	TRBJ1-2	CASSETQQGYGYTF	TGTGCCAGCAGTGAAACGCAGCAGGGCTATGGCTACACCTTC
TRBV4-1	-	-	14	TRBJ1-5	CASSQPRDRSPQHF	TGCGCCAGCAGCCAGCCTCGTGACAGATCCCCCCAGCATTTT
TRBV7-2	-	-	16	TRBJ2-3	CASSLSSVSGQDTQYF	TGTGCCAGCAGCTTATCTTCAGTCTCCGGTCAAGATACGCAGTATTTT
TRBV4-1	few	-	19	TRBJ1-6	CASSQDRVGASSYNSPLHF	TGCGCCAGCAGCCAAGATAGAGTAGGGGCTAGCTCCTATAATTCACCCCTCCACTTT
TRBV4-1	-	-	17	TRBJ2-6	CASSQDWARGGANVLTF	TGCGCCAGCAGCCAAGATTGGGCCAGGGGAGGGGCCAACGTCCTGACTTTC
TRBV6-1	-	-	11	TRBJ1-1	CASSDWTEAFF	TGTGCCAGCAGTGATTGGACTGAAGCTTTCTTT
TRBV7-9	-	-	14	TRBJ2-2	CASSLETVSGELFF	TGTGCCAGCAGCTTAGAGACAGTATCCGGGGAGCTGTTTTTT
TRBV6-1	-	-	14	TRBJ1-6	CASSQGSGNSPLHF	TGTGCCAGCAGTCAGGGGTCGGGTAATTCACCCCTCCACTTT
TRBV7-3	-	-	12	TRBJ2-2	CASSGTSGELFF	TGTGCCAGCAGCGGAACCTCCGGGGAGCTGTTTTTT
TRBV18	-	-	13	TRBJ2-5	CASSGGVQETQYF	TGTGCCAGCTCGGGTGGGGTTCAAGAGACCCAGTACTTC
TRBV20-1	few	TRBD1	14	TRBJ2-7	CSALDRILTYEQYF	TGCAGTGCTCTGGACAGGATCCTTACATACGAGCAGTACTTC
TRBV5-4	-	-	12	TRBJ1-6	CADSSYNSPLHF	TGTGCGGACAGCTCCTATAATTCACCCCTCCACTTT
TRBV12-3/TRBV12-4	once	-	15	TRBJ1-5	CASSFSIGINQPQHF	TGTGCCAGCAGTTTTAGTATTGGGATAAATCAGCCCCAGCATTTT
TRBV28	-	-	15	TRBJ1-4	CASRPLGSDGEKLFF	TGTGCCAGCAGACCTCTCGGGAGCGACGGGGAAAAACTGTTTTTT
TRBV7-9	-	-	15	TRBJ1-1	CASSLFPGTSPEAFF	TGTGCCAGCAGCTTATTTCCGGGTACGTCCCCTGAAGCTTTCTTT
TRBV30	-	-	16	TRBJ1-5	CAWRPLGGVGNQPQHF	TGTGCCTGGAGACCTTTAGGGGGAGTCGGCAATCAGCCCCAGCATTTT
TRBV28	few	TRBD2	18	TRBJ2-5	CASSSPGLAGGLQETQYF	TGTGCCAGCAGTTCACCGGGACTAGCGGGAGGCCTCCAAGAGACCCAGTACTTC
TRBV20-1	-	-	13	TRBJ2-3	CSASGLRTDTQYF	TGCAGTGCTAGTGGGTTGCGCACAGATACGCAGTATTTT
TRBV2	few	-	15	TRBJ2-3	CASSRTNRATDTQYF	TGTGCCAGCAGTAGGACCAACAGAGCCACAGATACGCAGTATTTT
TRBV20-1	-	TRBD1	12	TRBJ1-2	CSAREGQGLNTF	TGCAGTGCTAGAGAGGGACAGGGGTTAAACACCTTC
TRBV27	-	-	12	TRBJ2-5	CANTRDGETQYF	TGTGCCAACACCCGGGATGGGGAGACCCAGTACTTC